These T cell receptor beta chains were read from a single sample in a study of blood T cell repertoires in COVID-19. The table came from immunoSEQ multiplex PCR; TCRdb's copy has only in-frame clones and leaves some out. This sample has some 180,000 clones; around 79% occur once, and the top ten carry around 5.4%. Sequenced input: peripheral blood. These receptors were taken from a woman aged 40 to 50 with COVID-19, enrolled during active disease. Each CDR3 is given with its conserved first and last residue. A D gene is named only where the DNA matches it firmly. Not all rows give a size; the values are once, few, many and, for expanded clones, a class.

TRBJ1-1 | NA | NA | TRBV3-1/TRBV3-2 | CASSLGSTEAFF | TGTGCCAGCAGCCTCGGGTCCACTGAAGCTTTCTTT
TRBJ2-7 | NA | NA | TRBV12-3/TRBV12-4 | CASSLQGYEQYF | TGTGCCAGCAGTTTACAGGGGTACGAGCAGTACTTC
TRBJ2-7 | NA | NA | TRBV18 | CASSPPRGQSYEQYF | TGTGCCAGCTCACCACCCAGAGGACAGAGCTACGAGCAGTACTTC
TRBJ1-1 | TRBD1 | NA | TRBV7-9 | CASSPGTGAGNTEAFF | TGTGCCAGCAGCCCCGGGACAGGGGCCGGAAACACTGAAGCTTTCTTT
TRBJ2-1 | NA | NA | TRBV5-1 | CASSLVGVTHNEQFF | TGCGCCAGCAGCTTGGTAGGGGTGACCCACAATGAGCAGTTCTTC
TRBJ1-2 | NA | NA | TRBV7-8 | CASSLASSSGYTF | TGTGCCAGCAGCTTAGCGTCGTCTAGTGGCTACACCTTC
TRBJ2-2 | NA | once | TRBV6-5 | CASRRGSAAGELFF | TGTGCCAGCAGACGGGGAAGTGCGGCCGGGGAGCTGTTTTTT
TRBJ1-5 | NA | NA | TRBV6-2/TRBV6-3 | CASSSPREWNQPQHF | TGTGCCAGCAGTTCACCGAGAGAATGGAATCAGCCCCAGCATTTT
TRBJ2-2 | TRBD2 | many | TRBV5-6 | CASSGGSANTGELFF | TGTGCCAGCAGCGGCGGGAGTGCGAACACCGGGGAGCTGTTTTTT
TRBJ1-4 | NA | NA | TRBV20-1 | CSASPVTNEKLFF | TGCAGTGCTAGTCCGGTAACTAATGAAAAACTGTTTTTT
TRBJ2-7 | NA | NA | TRBV5-4 | CASSLVGSPGAEYF | TGTGCCAGCAGCTTGGTGGGTTCGCCAGGGGCAGAGTACTTC
TRBJ1-5 | NA | NA | TRBV30 | CAWSVGGQPQHF | TGTGCCTGGAGTGTAGGGGGTCAGCCCCAGCATTTT
TRBJ2-7 | TRBD1 | NA | TRBV29-1 | CSANGQDRGSTYEQYF | TGCAGCGCTAACGGCCAAGACAGGGGGAGCACCTACGAGCAGTACTTC
TRBJ1-3 | NA | NA | TRBV11-3 | CASSPRRTAIYF | TGTGCCAGCAGCCCCCGAAGAACAGCCATATATTTT
TRBJ1-1 | NA | few | TRBV11-2 | CASSLTDRGAEAFF | TGTGCCAGCAGCCTGACGGACAGAGGCGCTGAAGCTTTCTTT
TRBJ2-7 | TRBD1 | NA | TRBV4-2 | CASSQVQGQLAYEQYF | TGTGCCAGCAGCCAAGTGCAGGGACAGTTGGCCTACGAGCAGTACTTC
TRBJ2-3 | TRBD2 | once | TRBV5-6 | CASSVAGIRTDTQYF | TGTGCCAGCAGCGTAGCGGGAATACGCACAGATACGCAGTATTTT
TRBJ2-5 | TRBD2 | few | TRBV10-3 | CAISDGLAGGETQYF | TGTGCCATCAGTGATGGACTAGCGGGGGGGGAGACCCAGTACTTC
TRBJ2-2 | TRBD1 | few | TRBV2 | CASSDTGTANTGELFF | TGTGCCAGCAGTGACACCGGGACAGCAAACACCGGGGAGCTGTTTTTT
TRBJ2-2 | TRBD2 | NA | TRBV4-2 | CASSQPYGGGATGELFF | TGTGCCAGCAGCCAGCCCTATGGCGGGGGGGCGACCGGGGAGCTGTTTTTT
TRBJ1-3 | TRBD1 | NA | TRBV19 | CASSIGGTGATGNTIYF | TGTGCCAGTAGTATTGGAGGGACAGGGGCTACTGGAAACACCATATATTTT
TRBJ2-5 | NA | once | TRBV7-6 | CASSRWTADQETQYF | TGTGCCAGCAGCAGGTGGACAGCCGACCAAGAGACCCAGTACTTC
TRBJ2-1 | NA | many | TRBV5-1 | CASSLTDNEQFF | TGCGCCAGCAGCTTGACGGACAATGAGCAGTTCTTC
TRBJ1-3 | NA | NA | TRBV5-1 | CASSLQGGDTIYF | TGCGCCAGCAGTTTACAGGGTGGGGACACCATATATTTT
TRBJ1-1 | TRBD1 | NA | TRBV27 | CASSYTTGGGTEAFF | TGTGCCAGCAGCTACACAACAGGGGGGGGAACTGAAGCTTTCTTT
TRBJ1-2 | NA | NA | TRBV11-2 | CASSLGAGEGYTF | TGTGCCAGCAGCTTAGGGGCAGGGGAGGGCTACACCTTC
TRBJ2-7 | NA | once | TRBV6-5 | CASSSNTYEQYF | TGTGCCAGCTCATCGAACACCTACGAGCAGTACTTC
TRBJ2-5 | TRBD2 | NA | TRBV7-9 | CASSPGTSGYQETQYF | TGTGCCAGCAGCCCAGGGACTAGCGGGTACCAAGAGACCCAGTACTTC
TRBJ1-2 | TRBD1 | few | TRBV7-3 | CASSLGQGMTF | TGTGCCAGCAGCTTGGGACAGGGCATGACCTTC
TRBJ2-1 | NA | NA | TRBV7-6 | CASSIGSSSYNEQFF | TGTGCCAGCAGCATTGGGAGTAGCTCCTACAATGAGCAGTTCTTC
TRBJ2-2 | NA | NA | TRBV27 | CARPTPPRDQGTGELFF | TGTGCCAGACCGACCCCTCCTAGAGACCAAGGTACCGGGGAGCTGTTTTTT
TRBJ1-1 | NA | NA | TRBV10-3 | CAIMANTEAFF | TGTGCCATCATGGCGAACACTGAAGCTTTCTTT
TRBJ1-2 | NA | NA | TRBV28 | CATVADYGYTF | TGTGCCACCGTAGCGGATTATGGCTACACCTTC
TRBJ1-1 | NA | NA | TRBV9 | CASSVEGNPRTEAFF | TGTGCCAGCAGCGTAGAGGGGAACCCCAGGACTGAAGCTTTCTTT
TRBJ1-3 | NA | NA | TRBV18 | CASSPPLGQGQYF | TGTGCCAGCTCACCACCCTTAGGACAAGGGCAATATTTT
TRBJ2-5 | NA | NA | TRBV5-6 | CASSSPGGVKETQYF | TGTGCCAGCAGCTCTCCGGGGGGCGTAAAAGAGACCCAGTACTTC
TRBJ2-7 | TRBD2 | once | TRBV6-2/TRBV6-3 | CASSRAGLTLSYEQYF | TGTGCCAGCAGTAGAGCGGGACTTACTCTCTCCTACGAGCAGTACTTC
TRBJ2-5 | TRBD2 | few | TRBV7-7 | CASSLQRGGQETQYF | TGTGCCAGCAGCTTACAGCGGGGGGGACAAGAGACCCAGTACTTC
TRBJ1-2 | TRBD1 | NA | TRBV6-6 | CASSYSGQGYGYTF | TGTGCCAGCAGTTACTCGGGACAGGGCTATGGCTACACCTTC
TRBJ1-6 | NA | few | TRBV18 | CASSGGFDSPLHF | TGTGCCAGCTCAGGGGGGTTCGATTCACCCCTCCACTTT
TRBJ1-5 | TRBD1 | NA | TRBV24-1 | CATARTGANQPQHF | TGTGCCACCGCCAGGACAGGGGCCAATCAGCCCCAGCATTTT
TRBJ2-3 | TRBD1 | NA | TRBV5-4 | CASSRPGQMSTDTQYF | TGTGCCAGCAGCCGACCGGGACAGATGAGCACAGATACGCAGTATTTT
TRBJ1-1 | NA | few | TRBV10-3 | CAIGDSDTEAFF | TGTGCCATCGGCGACAGCGACACTGAAGCTTTCTTT
TRBJ1-5 | NA | NA | TRBV7-8 | CASRPQGNSNQPQHF | TGTGCCAGCAGGCCTCAGGGGAATAGCAATCAGCCCCAGCATTTT
TRBJ1-3 | NA | NA | TRBV11-2 | CASSQPSGGNTIYF | TGTGCCAGCAGTCAACCTTCGGGTGGAAACACCATATATTTT
TRBJ1-1 | NA | NA | TRBV7-9 | CASSRVLNTEAFF | TGTGCCAGCAGCCGTGTGTTAAACACTGAAGCTTTCTTT
TRBJ2-3 | NA | NA | TRBV10-1 | CASSYRDTTPPGDTQYF | TGCGCCAGCAGTTACCGGGACACCACTCCTCCGGGAGATACGCAGTATTTT
TRBJ1-1 | TRBD1 | NA | TRBV5-8 | CASSLTGQLVEAFF | TGTGCCAGCAGCTTAACGGGACAGCTAGTTGAAGCTTTCTTT
TRBJ2-1 | NA | NA | TRBV10-1 | CASSESHPYNEQFF | TGCGCCAGCAGTGAGTCACACCCCTACAATGAGCAGTTCTTC
TRBJ1-2 | TRBD1 | NA | TRBV10-3 | CAITGGQGKNYGYTF | TGTGCCATCACGGGGGGACAGGGGAAAAACTATGGCTACACCTTC
TRBJ2-1 | TRBD1 | NA | TRBV6-6 | CASRQSGTEEYNEQFF | TGTGCCAGCAGGCAATCCGGGACAGAGGAATACAATGAGCAGTTCTTC
TRBJ1-5 | TRBD1 | NA | TRBV5-4 | CASSLDRAIQPQHF | TGTGCCAGCAGCTTAGACAGGGCGATTCAGCCCCAGCATTTT
TRBJ1-4 | TRBD1 | NA | TRBV7-9 | CASSAGQERNEKLFF | TGTGCCAGCAGCGCAGGACAGGAGCGTAATGAAAAACTGTTTTTT
TRBJ1-5 | NA | NA | TRBV5-5 | CASSLVRGSQPQHF | TGTGCCAGCAGCTTGGTAAGGGGAAGTCAGCCCCAGCATTTT